This T cell receptor (beta chain) was recorded in a study of blood T cell repertoires in COVID-19. Study overall: Whether acute or convalescent, the COVID-19 samples came from the United States, Italy and Spain. PBMCs, B-cell-depleted T cells, or T cells were the source of the cDNA or gDNA that made up the material.

In this sample, this clone turned up a few times. Clones were read by immunoSEQ multiplex PCR, and TCRdb kept only the in-frame ones, dropping some. The data show more than 200,000 clones, more than 70% seen once. In assigning cohorts, the study relied on participant-reported clinical history. This TCR derives from a woman between 40 and 55 years old with acute COVID-19. Sequencing was done on a sample of PBMCs or T cells enriched from blood (not recorded which).

The CDR3 sequence: CASFRDRGYNEQFF. DNA for the CDR3: TGCGCCAGCTTCCGGGACAGGGGTTACAATGAGCAGTTCTTC. The chain recombines TRBV5-1 with TRBJ2-1; 10 positions agree with TRBD1. The CDR3 covers 14 residues. The junction had 5 bases not matched to a gene; V was cut back by 7 bases and J by 4 bases. The germline V gene encodes CDR1 SGHRS and CDR2 YFSETQ.